One and the same sample provided the 16 T cell receptor beta chains below, sequenced in a study of T cells after yellow fever vaccination. TCRdb fed the 5' RACE reads into MiXCR, producing one record per CDR3 protein. The sample has about 360,000 distinct CDR3 sequences, roughly 6.2% seen once. Sequences were derived from PBMCs, sampled 5 days after the yellow fever booster vaccination. These receptor sequences come from a man aged 25 to 45 who received the YFV17D yellow fever vaccine.

Ten or more counts support this clonotype. The chain is built from TRBV9 and TRBJ1-5; 8 bases agree with TRBD1. The V segment lost 2 bases and the J segment 5 bases; nucleotides outside the gene matches: 6. This CDR3 region has 15 residues. CDR1 is SGDLS, CDR2 YYNGEE, per germline. DNA for the CDR3: TGTGCCAGCAGCGTTCGGACAGGGAAGGATCAGCCCCAGCATTTT. Encoded protein: CASSVRTGKDQPQHF.

This clonotype came up a few times. The CDR3 loop reads CASSFRDRSTISPLHF. DNA for the CDR3: TGTGCCAGCAGTTTCCGGGACAGGAGCACTATTTCACCCCTCCACTTT. J is TRBJ1-6 and V is TRBV12-3 or TRBV12-4, with 8 bases that match TRBD1. J gave up 9 bases and V 3 bases, and 10 bases lay outside the gene matches. This CDR3 contains 16 residues.

The chain recombines TRBV5-4 with TRBJ2-7; no clear D. Germline CDR1 reads SGHNT; CDR2 reads YYREEE (reference sequence). Between the trimmed V and J ends, which lost 4 bases and 1 base, there was a span of 6 bases. The CDR3 totals 12 residues. The CDR3 is CASSDTSYEQYF. The CDR3 bases are TGTGCCAGCAGCGATACATCCTACGAGCAGTACTTC.

This clonotype appeared many times. The rearrangement uses TRBV10-2 and TRBJ2-3, with D tentatively TRBD2 (5 bases). CDR3 length: 15 amino acids. The V end lost 3 bases, the J end lost 3 bases, and 13 bases lay between the germline ends. CDR1 and CDR2 from the germline V gene are WSHSY and SAAADI. The CDR3 spells CASSDEGITTDTQYF. The CDR3 nucleotides read TGCGCCAGCAGTGATGAGGGAATCACGACAGATACGCAGTATTTT.

This clonotype was detected ten times or more. V gene TRBV20-1 combines with J gene TRBJ2-7; D may be TRBD2 (5 bases). Germline CDR1 reads DFQATT; CDR2 reads SNEGSKA (reference sequence). V was pared by 5 bases and J by 1 base, with 15 bases between. This CDR3 has 14 residues. The CDR3 loop is CSASRGAASYEQYF. The DNA of the CDR3 is TGCAGTGCTTCCCGGGGAGCGGCATCCTACGAGCAGTACTTC.

This clonotype was found many times. V and J are TRBV30 and TRBJ1-3; D might be TRBD1 (5 bases). The CDR3 sequence is 16 residues long. CDR1 is GTSNPN, CDR2 SVGIG, per germline (reference sequence). The V gene lost 2 bases and the J gene lost 2 bases, with 16 bases spanning the gap. The chain's CDR3 is CAWSRRGYLPGNTIYF. As DNA, the CDR3 is TGTGCCTGGAGTCGGAGGGGATACCTTCCTGGAAACACCATATATTTT.

The rearrangement joins TRBV6-2 or TRBV6-3 to TRBJ1-2, with D maybe TRBD1 (6 bases). Trimming left V 6 bases short and J 7 bases short, with 12 bases between. The V gene's germline CDR1 is MNHEY and CDR2 SVGEGT. The CDR3 totals 12 residues. CDR3 bases: TGTGCCAGCAGGGCAGGGGTCATTGGCTACACCTTC. Its protein product is CASRAGVIGYTF.

The rearrangement joins TRBV4-1 to TRBJ2-3; the D gene could be TRBD1 or TRBD2 (5 bases each). The V end lost 4 bases, the J end lost 6 bases, and 20 bases lay between the germline ends. The germline gives CDR1 MGHRA, CDR2 YSYEKL. The CDR3 has 16 residues. CDR3 sequence: CASSPQGFGAADTQYF. The CDR3 bases are TGCGCCAGCAGCCCGCAAGGGTTCGGGGCCGCGGATACGCAGTATTTT.

This clonotype was seen ten or more times. The chain combines TRBV12-3 or TRBV12-4 with TRBJ2-7; D possibly matches TRBD1 or TRBD2 (6 bases each). Trimming removed 8 bases at V and 7 bases at J, with 12 bases between. The CDR3 extends over 11 amino acids. The DNA for the CDR3 is TGTGCCAGCTCCAAGGGGGGAGAGCAGTACTTC. This sequence encodes CASSKGGEQYF.

This rearrangement joins TRBV12-3 or TRBV12-4 to TRBJ1-5; D gene ambiguous. CDR3 length: 14 residues. The V gene lost 5 bases and the J gene lost 5 bases, with 13 bases spanning the gap. The CDR3 nucleotides read TGTGCCAGCAGTCAAACAGAGGTATATCAGCCCCAGCATTTT. It translates to CASSQTEVYQPQHF.

This clonotype has more than one count but fewer than ten. J is TRBJ2-2 and V is TRBV24-1; D unclear. Germline loops: CDR1 KGHDR, CDR2 SFDVKD. Trimming pared 8 bases from V and 1 base from J, leaving 10 bases between. The CDR3 is 14 amino acids. The CDR3 spells CATNNRQNTGELFF. In DNA form, the CDR3 reads TGTGCCACCAACAATAGACAGAACACCGGGGAGCTGTTTTTT.

The rearrangement joins TRBV19 to TRBJ2-1; D is uncertain. Germline-derived CDR1 and CDR2 are LNHDA and SQIVND (reference sequence). The CDR3 consists of 15 residues. The germline V and J ends were trimmed by 5 bases and 3 bases, with 14 bases remaining between them. The CDR3 loop is CASSLKRFVYNEQFF. The CDR3 DNA is TGTGCCAGTAGTCTGAAACGCTTCGTCTACAATGAGCAGTTCTTC.

The V gene is TRBV20-1, the J gene TRBJ2-3; TRBD1 or TRBD2 may be the D gene (5 bases each). This CDR3 spans 15 amino acids. Germline loops: CDR1 DFQATT, CDR2 SNEGSKA (reference sequence). The ends were cut back, 3 bases at V and 3 bases at J, with 16 bases in the middle. This CDR3 is CSASPSGLLTDTQYF. The CDR3 nucleotides read TGCAGTGCTAGTCCCTCGGGGCTGTTAACAGATACGCAGTATTTT.

The chain has TRBV7-8 and TRBJ2-7, with 9 bases aligning to TRBD2. The CDR3 loop spans 16 amino acids. The J segment lost 0 bases and the V segment lost 4 bases, leaving 7 bases of the junction unmatched. CDR1 is SGHVS, CDR2 FQNEAQ, per germline. For the CDR3, the DNA is TGTGCCAGCAGCTCTCTAGCGGGGTTGAGCTCCTACGAGCAGTACTTC. It translates to CASSSLAGLSSYEQYF.

The chain carries TRBV4-3 and TRBJ2-4; D may be TRBD1 or TRBD2 (5 bases each). Germline-derived CDR1 and CDR2 are LGHNA and YSLEER. The V end was cut by 2 bases, the J end by 8 bases, with 16 bases between. The CDR3 has 15 amino acids. This CDR3 is CASSQQGEGIDIQYF. In DNA, the CDR3 is TGCGCCAGCAGCCAACAGGGAGAAGGAATTGACATTCAGTACTTC.

The table lists this clonotype with many counts. The V call is TRBV15, the J call TRBJ2-5; 7 bases are shared with TRBD2. The V segment lost 0 bases and the J segment 5 bases; nucleotides outside the gene matches: 6. The V gene's germline CDR1 is LNHNV and CDR2 YYDKDF (reference sequence). The CDR3 length is 15 residues. In nucleotides, the CDR3 is TGTGCCACCAGCAGAGATCGGACTAGGCGTGAGACCCAGTACTTC. Its protein is CATSRDRTRRETQYF.